The T cell receptor (beta chain) under discussion was sequenced for a study of T-cell reconstitution after alpha-beta-depleted transplantation in children. Study-level findings and limits: Hyperexpanded clones declined; after one year, newly produced T cells mostly supplied diversity. At day 60, the high TCRbeta diversity found in some patients originated from recipient T cells and thymic progenitors that had survived. Approximately two months post-transplant, alpha-beta T cells reportedly originated from several hundred expanded graft clones.

TCRbeta library construction was performed incorporating unique molecular identifiers. TCRdb analysed the PCR reads with MiXCR anew, one entry per CDR3 protein. The sample includes hundreds of thousands of distinct CDR3 sequences, roughly 13% of them seen just once. Worth noting for this clonotype: No antigen is known for it. This could be a read error, since a much larger clone is one nucleotide away.

CDR3 length equals 14 residues. Trimming cost V 5 bases and J 3 bases, with 14 bases left between them. CDR1 is DFQATT, CDR2 SNEGSKA, per germline (reference sequence). The sequenced sample was PBMCs, obtained before TCRalphabeta/CD19-depleted stem cell transplant. The gene calls are TRBV20-1 and TRBJ2-1; D unclear. This TCR was sampled from a girl aged 2-15 years with congenital amegakaryocytic thrombocytopenia, due to receive a stem cell transplant. CDR3 DNA: TGCAGTGCTCCCGGCATCCTCGACTACAATGAGCAGTTCTTC. Its protein is CSAPGILDYNEQFF.